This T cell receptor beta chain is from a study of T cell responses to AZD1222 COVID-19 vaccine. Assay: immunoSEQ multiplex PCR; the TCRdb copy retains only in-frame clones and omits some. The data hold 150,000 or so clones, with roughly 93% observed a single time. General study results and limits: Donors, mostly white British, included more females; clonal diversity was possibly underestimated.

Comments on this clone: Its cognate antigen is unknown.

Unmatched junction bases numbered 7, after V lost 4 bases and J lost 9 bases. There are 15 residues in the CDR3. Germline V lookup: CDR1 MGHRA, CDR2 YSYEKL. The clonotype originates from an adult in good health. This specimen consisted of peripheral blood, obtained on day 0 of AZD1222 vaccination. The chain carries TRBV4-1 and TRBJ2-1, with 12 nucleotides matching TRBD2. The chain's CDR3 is CASSPRRTSGVEQFF. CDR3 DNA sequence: TGCGCCAGCAGCCCGCGGAGGACTAGCGGGGTTGAGCAGTTCTTC.